These 17 T cell receptor beta chains share one sample of origin, sequenced in a study of OX40 agonist ivuxolimab in advanced cancers. Clones were read by immunoSEQ multiplex PCR, and TCRdb kept only the in-frame ones, dropping some. The sample has more than 35,000 clones, 78% seen once. The input for sequencing was CD4+ or CD8+ T cells sorted from blood, taken in a trial of the OX40 agonist ivuxolimab. The receptors were sampled from an adult with an advanced solid tumor such as melanoma, head and neck, liver or kidney cancer.

The V gene is TRBV7-8, the J gene TRBJ1-5; D uncertain. V lost 1 base to trimming and J lost 4 bases, with 8 bases between them. Germline V gene sequence: CDR1 SGHVS, CDR2 FQNEAQ. The CDR3 is 14 residues long. The CDR3 is CASSLGDPNQPQHF. As DNA, the CDR3 is TGTGCCAGCAGCTTAGGAGACCCTAATCAGCCCCAGCATTTT.

This sequence joins TRBV29-1 and TRBJ2-1; the D gene is possibly TRBD2 (5 bases). The length of the CDR3 is 14 residues. Trimming took 7 bases from V and 7 from J, leaving 20 bases between them. Germline loops: CDR1 SQVTM, CDR2 ANQGSEA. Here the CDR3 DNA reads TGCAGCGCCCGGCGGGCCCCCGGGGAGAATGAGCAGTTCTTC. Translation: CSARRAPGENEQFF.

Notes on this clone: The sample has other DNA sequences that encode this CDR3 too. This chain joins TRBV18 and TRBJ2-5; D ambiguous. Trimming shortened V by 6 bases and J by 1 base, and 3 bases separated the two germline ends. The CDR3 covers 11 residues. The germline CDR1 and CDR2 sequences are KGHSH and LQKENI. CDR3 region: CASSPQETQYF. For the CDR3, the DNA is TGTGCCAGCTCCCCCCAAGAGACCCAGTACTTC. Full variable domain (outside the CDR3, taken from reference TRBV18 and TRBJ2-5): NAGVMQNPRHLVRRRGQEARLRCSPMKGHSHVYWYRQLPEEGLKFMVYLQKENIIDESGMPKERFSAEFPKEGPSILRIQQVVRGDSAAYFCASSPQETQYFGPGTRLLVL.

The chain carries TRBV27 and TRBJ2-7; D might be TRBD1 (5 bases). Trimming pared 2 bases from V and 2 bases from J, leaving 13 bases between. Germline V gives CDR1 MNHEY, CDR2 SMNVEV (reference sequence). CDR3 length equals 15 residues. The CDR3, as DNA: TGTGCCAGCAGTTTAAAGATTGGGGCCCCCTACGAGCAGTACTTC. Encoded protein: CASSLKIGAPYEQYF.

The chain couples TRBV6-4 to TRBJ2-7, with TRBD2 matching over 8 bases. CDR1 is MRHNA, CDR2 SNTAGT, per germline. The CDR3 covers 16 residues. V lost 5 bases, J lost 2 bases, and 11 bases stayed unmatched. CDR3 protein: CASSPPSSGVTYEQYF. For the CDR3, the DNA is TGTGCCAGCAGTCCCCCCAGTAGCGGGGTTACCTACGAGCAGTACTTC.

The chain links TRBV27 to TRBJ2-5; possibly TRBD1 or TRBD2 for D (5 bases each). Germline lookup yields CDR1 MNHEY and CDR2 SMNVEV (reference sequence). With 3 bases removed from V and 5 bases from J, the gap between germline ends came to 16 bases. This CDR3 is 15 amino acids long. CDR3: CASSFLGSGRETQYF. The CDR3 DNA is TGTGCCAGCAGTTTTTTGGGGTCGGGGCGGGAGACCCAGTACTTC.

This clone was seen only a few times. V gene TRBV28 combines with J gene TRBJ2-7; TRBD2 aligns across 7 bases. The CDR3 length is 14 residues. Germline-derived CDR1 and CDR2 are MDHEN and SYDVKM. V lost 8 bases, J lost 2 bases, and 9 bases stayed unmatched. The CDR3 region is CASSWGGRPYEQYF. The CDR3, as DNA: TGTGCCAGCTCTTGGGGGGGGAGGCCCTACGAGCAGTACTTC. Full variable domain (missing parts from reference TRBV28 and TRBJ2-7): DVKVTQSSRYLVKRTGEKVFLECVQDMDHENMFWYRQDPGLGLRLIYFSYDVKMKEKGDIPEGYSVSREKKERFSLILESASTNQTSMYLCASSWGGRPYEQYFGPGTRLTVT.

The chain combines TRBV29-1 with TRBJ2-7, with 8 bases that match TRBD1. Germline V gene lookup returns CDR1 SQVTM and CDR2 ANQGSEA. The CDR3 contains 15 residues. J lost 6 bases, V lost 3 bases, and 13 bases had no gene match. In DNA form, the CDR3 reads TGCAGCGTTGAGTTCGCGCGACAGGGGATCACCGAGCAGTACTTC. Its translation: CSVEFARQGITEQYF.

This clone was seen only a few times. This rearrangement joins TRBV7-8 to TRBJ2-7; D unclear. Trimming pared 0 bases from V and 6 bases from J, leaving 12 bases between. The CDR3 totals 14 residues. Germline assignment: CDR1 SGHVS and CDR2 FQNEAQ. CDR3 in amino acids: CASSLAPRISEQYF. The CDR3 nucleotides are TGTGCCAGCAGCTTAGCGCCCAGAATAAGCGAGCAGTACTTC.

In its sample, this clone was seen a few times. This CDR3 is CASSFPNTGELFF. The CDR3 region has the DNA TGTGCCAGCAGCTTCCCTAACACCGGGGAGCTGTTTTTT. This sequence joins TRBV7-2 and TRBJ2-2; D is uncertain. The V gene lost 3 bases and the J gene lost 2 bases, with 4 bases spanning the gap. The V gene's germline CDR1 is SGHTA and CDR2 FQGNSA. This CDR3 has 13 residues.

Only one count was recorded for this clone. V usage is TRBV7-2 and J usage is TRBJ1-2, with D unclear. CDR1 is SGHTA and CDR2 is FQGNSA in the germline V gene. Trimming removed 1 base at V and 5 bases at J, with 5 bases between. The CDR3 loop spans 12 amino acids. CDR3 sequence reads: CASSLVGYGYTF. The CDR3 nucleotides are TGTGCCAGCAGCTTAGTTGGGTATGGCTACACCTTC.

Only a few counts were recorded for this clone. V gene TRBV11-1 combines with J gene TRBJ2-1; 7 bases align to TRBD2. This CDR3 has 15 residues. Trimming cost V 5 bases and J 5 bases; bases outside gene matches: 9. Germline lookup yields CDR1 SGHAT and CDR2 FQDESV (reference sequence). CDR3 sequence reads: CASSPSGAHHNEQFF. Here the CDR3 DNA reads TGTGCCAGCAGCCCCAGCGGGGCCCACCACAATGAGCAGTTCTTC.

The chain combines TRBV28 with TRBJ2-5; TRBD1 might be the D (5 bases). V was pared by 7 bases and J by 5 bases, with 17 bases between. Germline CDR1 reads MDHEN; CDR2 reads SYDVKM. This CDR3 comprises 14 residues. Here the CDR3 DNA reads TGTGCCAGCAAGGTCGGTGGGGCTCAGGAGACCCAGTACTTC. Amino acid sequence: CASKVGGAQETQYF.

The V gene is TRBV29-1, the J gene TRBJ2-2; a weak D match, TRBD1 (7 bases). CDR1 and CDR2 (germline): SQVTM, ANQGSEA. V was trimmed by 4 bases and J by 2 bases, leaving 14 bases between them. The CDR3 loop spans 15 amino acids. The CDR3 nucleotides read TGCAGCGTTGTACCAGGGGGGAGAAACACCGGGGAGCTGTTTTTT. This encodes CSVVPGGRNTGELFF.

The chain's CDR3 is CASSRLTSTDTQYF. The DNA for the CDR3 is TGTGCCAGTTCCCGACTGACTAGCACAGATACGCAGTATTTT. The V and J genes are TRBV19 and TRBJ2-3; D unresolved. The CDR3 covers 14 residues. V was cut by 8 bases and J by 0 bases, with 12 bases left in between. CDR1 and CDR2 (germline): LNHDA, SQIVND (reference sequence).

This chain connects TRBV5-5 to TRBJ1-1; unclear D gene. The CDR3 is 14 amino acids. Germline CDR1 reads SGHKS; CDR2 reads YYEKEE (reference sequence). V lost 4 bases, J lost 6 bases, and 16 bases lay in between. The CDR3 protein is CASSQDPYGAEAFF. The CDR3 DNA follows: TGTGCCAGCAGCCAGGATCCCTATGGGGCTGAAGCTTTCTTT.

CDR3 DNA: TGTGCCAGCAGTCCATGGGACAGCACAGATACGCAGTATTTT. Translating gives CASSPWDSTDTQYF. The rearrangement uses TRBV27 and TRBJ2-3; perhaps D is TRBD1 or TRBD2 (5 bases each). From germline, CDR1 is MNHEY and CDR2 SMNVEV (reference sequence). V lost 5 bases, J lost 0 bases, and 9 bases lay in between. This CDR3 region has 14 residues.